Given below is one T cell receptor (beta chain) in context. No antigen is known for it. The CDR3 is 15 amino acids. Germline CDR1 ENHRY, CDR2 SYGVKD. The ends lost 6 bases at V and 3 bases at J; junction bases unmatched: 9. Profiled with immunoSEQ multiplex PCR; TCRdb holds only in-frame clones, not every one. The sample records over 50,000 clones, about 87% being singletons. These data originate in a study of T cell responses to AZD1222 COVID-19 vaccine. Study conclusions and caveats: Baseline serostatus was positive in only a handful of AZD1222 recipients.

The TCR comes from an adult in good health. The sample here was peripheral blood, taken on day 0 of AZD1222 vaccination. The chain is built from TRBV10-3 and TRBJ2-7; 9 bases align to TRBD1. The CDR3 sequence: CAISMAGGQGYEQYF. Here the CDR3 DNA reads TGTGCCATCAGCATGGCCGGGGGACAGGGCTACGAGCAGTACTTC.